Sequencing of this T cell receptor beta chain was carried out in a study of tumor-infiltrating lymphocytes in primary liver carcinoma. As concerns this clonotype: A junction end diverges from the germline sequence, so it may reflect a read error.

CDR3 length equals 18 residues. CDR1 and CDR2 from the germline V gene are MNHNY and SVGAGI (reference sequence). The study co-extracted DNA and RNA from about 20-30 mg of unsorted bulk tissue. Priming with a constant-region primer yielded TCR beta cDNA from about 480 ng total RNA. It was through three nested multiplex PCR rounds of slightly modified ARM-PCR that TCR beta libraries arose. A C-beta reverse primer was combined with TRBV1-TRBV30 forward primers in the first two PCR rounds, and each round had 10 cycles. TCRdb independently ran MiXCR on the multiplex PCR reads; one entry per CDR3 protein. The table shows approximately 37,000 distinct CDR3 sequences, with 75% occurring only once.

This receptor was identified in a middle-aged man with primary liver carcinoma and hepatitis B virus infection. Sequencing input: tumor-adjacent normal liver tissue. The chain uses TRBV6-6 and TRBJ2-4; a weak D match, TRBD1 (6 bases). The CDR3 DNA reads TGTGCCAGCAGTTCCCGGGTCAGGGGTCGAGTTGCCAAAAACATTCAGTATTTC. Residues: CASSSRVRGRVAKNIQYF.